The 23 T cell receptor beta chains below come from one sample, sequenced in a study of cytomegalovirus exposure and HLA in healthy donors. The PCR had 60 Vbeta and 13 Jbeta primers. The protocol was immunoSEQ multiplex PCR, while the TCRdb copy is restricted to in-frame clones and leaves out a portion. The sample carries approximately 110,000 clones, less than 20% recorded once. Sequencing was performed on PBMCs. The receptors were gathered from a woman younger than 35 in good health and CMV-seronegative.

V and J are TRBV6-6 and TRBJ2-3; maybe TRBD1 (5 bases). CDR3 length: 16 amino acids. Germline CDR1 and CDR2: MNHNY and SVGAGI (reference sequence). Trimming left V 7 bases short and J 0 bases short, with 17 bases between. The CDR3 DNA sequence: TGTGCCAGCACCCCAGGGAACGGCCTTAGCACAGATACGCAGTATTTT. Translation: CASTPGNGLSTDTQYF.

This clone was counted a few times. This chain links TRBV9 with TRBJ1-1; D perhaps matches TRBD1 (5 bases). The germline V and J ends were trimmed by 6 bases and 5 bases, with 8 bases remaining between them. The germline V gene has CDR1 SGDLS and CDR2 YYNGEE. The CDR3 consists of 11 residues. The CDR3 protein is CASKRGTEAFF. The CDR3 nucleotides are TGTGCCAGCAAAAGGGGAACTGAAGCTTTCTTT.

This chain uses TRBV7-9 with TRBJ1-2; 7 bases map to TRBD1. The CDR3 runs to 12 residues. V shed 4 bases and J 5 bases; nucleotides not matched to a gene: 1. Germline V gives CDR1 SEHNR, CDR2 FQNEAQ (reference sequence). The CDR3 DNA sequence: TGTGCCAGCAGCTCGGGACAGTATGGCTACACCTTC. Translation gives CASSSGQYGYTF.

This clone came up a few times. The V and J genes are TRBV11-1 and TRBJ2-7; 9 nucleotides align to TRBD1. Looked up from germline, CDR1 is SGHAT and CDR2 is FQDESV (reference sequence). The CDR3 has 15 residues. Trimming cost V 6 bases and J 6 bases; bases outside gene matches: 12. The CDR3 spells CASSRRRTGVGEQYF. The CDR3 region has the DNA TGTGCCAGCAGTCGGAGGAGGACAGGGGTTGGCGAGCAGTACTTC. Full variable domain (rest looked up from reference TRBV11-1 and TRBJ2-7): EAEVAQSPRYKITEKSQAVAFWCDPISGHATLYWYRQILGQGPELLVQFQDESVVDDSQLPKDRFSAERLKGVDSTLKIQPAELGDSAMYLCASSRRRTGVGEQYFGPGTRLTVT.

This clone has more than one count but fewer than ten. The chain is built from TRBV30 and TRBJ1-4, with a possible D match to TRBD1 (5 bases). The CDR3 is 14 residues long. Trimming stripped 7 bases from V and 2 bases from J, with 14 bases between. Germline V gene sequence: CDR1 GTSNPN, CDR2 SVGIG (reference sequence). Written as DNA, the CDR3 is TGTGCCTCCCCTGAAGGGGCCACTAATGAAAAACTGTTTTTT. This gives the protein CASPEGATNEKLFF.

The CDR3: CASKVLAGLSGTQYF. The CDR3, as DNA: TGCGCCAGCAAGGTTCTAGCGGGCCTCTCCGGGACCCAGTACTTC. The chain employs TRBV5-1 and TRBJ2-5; 8 positions match TRBD2. Germline lookup yields CDR1 SGHRS and CDR2 YFSETQ. Trimming at V came to 6 bases and at J to 7 bases, leaving 14 bases not matched to a gene. CDR3 length: 15 residues. Based on the CDR3 plus reference TRBV5-1 and TRBJ2-5, the full variable domain is KAGVTQTPRYLIKTRGQQVTLSCSPISGHRSVSWYQQTPGQGLQFLFEYFSETQRNKGNFPGRFSGRQFSNSRSEMNVSTLELGDSALYLCASKVLAGLSGTQYFGPGTRLLVL.

This clone was seen a handful of times. The chain employs TRBV6-5 and TRBJ2-3; perhaps TRBD2 as D (6 bases). Germline CDR1 and CDR2: MNHEY and SVGAGI. The CDR3 sequence is 15 residues long. Trimming cost V 0 bases and J 6 bases, with 13 bases left between them. CDR3 DNA: TGTGCCAGCAGTTACTCGGGGGGAGGTTGGGATACGCAGTATTTT. It encodes CASSYSGGGWDTQYF.

V is TRBV6-1 and J is TRBJ2-2; D is perhaps TRBD2 (6 bases). Between the trimmed V and J ends, which lost 10 bases and 6 bases, there was a span of 15 bases. The CDR3 runs to 13 residues. The germline gives CDR1 MNHNS, CDR2 SASEGT. For the CDR3, the DNA is TGTGCCACCGCCGGGACGGGGGCCGGGGAGCTGTTTTTT. Its protein is CATAGTGAGELFF.

This clone was seen a handful of times. The V gene is TRBV27, the J gene TRBJ2-7; 11 bases are shared with TRBD2. CDR3 length: 16 amino acids. The V segment lost 1 base and the J segment 4 bases; nucleotides outside the gene matches: 6. Germline CDR1 and CDR2: MNHEY and SMNVEV (reference sequence). The CDR3 nucleotides are TGTGCCAGCAGTTTATATACCGGGACTAGCGGATACGAGCAGTACTTC. It specifies CASSLYTGTSGYEQYF.

This sequence joins TRBV27 and TRBJ2-3; the D gene is possibly TRBD1 (6 bases). Per germline, CDR1 MNHEY and CDR2 SMNVEV (reference sequence). There are 14 residues in the CDR3. The V end was cut by 2 bases, the J end by 6 bases, with 12 bases between. The CDR3 nucleotides are TGTGCCAGCAGTTTACTAACAGGGCCCGATACGCAGTATTTT. It yields the protein CASSLLTGPDTQYF.

This clone has only a few counts. The V gene is TRBV25-1, the J gene TRBJ2-7, with 8 nucleotides matching TRBD2. CDR1 and CDR2 from the germline V gene are MGHDK and SYGVNS. Unmatched junction bases numbered 2, after V lost 4 bases and J lost 0 bases. There are 14 residues in the CDR3. The chain's CDR3 is CASSVAGRSYEQYF. The CDR3 DNA follows: TGTGCCAGCAGTGTAGCGGGGCGCTCCTACGAGCAGTACTTC.

This clone was counted a few times. A read error may account for a junction end that differs from germline. The J gene is TRBJ1-2, the V gene TRBV7-2, with D possibly being TRBD1 (5 bases). The CDR3 is made up of 11 amino acids. CDR1 and CDR2 (germline): SGHTA, FQGNSA. The chain's CDR3 is CASRTAYGYTF. In DNA, the CDR3 is TGTGCCAGCAGGACAGCTTATGGCTACACTTTC.

This clone showed up just once. The chain couples TRBV19 to TRBJ2-5, with D possibly matching TRBD1 (5 bases). Between the trimmed V and J ends, which lost 5 bases and 4 bases, there was a span of 20 bases. This CDR3 has 16 residues. CDR1 and CDR2 from the germline V gene are LNHDA and SQIVND (reference sequence). The CDR3 DNA reads as TGTGCCAGTAGTCCCTCCCCTGGCAGGGCAACAGAGACCCAGTACTTC. Protein sequence: CASSPSPGRATETQYF.

This clone was observed a few times. The J gene is TRBJ2-5, the V gene TRBV19; tentative D call: TRBD1 (5 bases). V was trimmed by 2 bases and J by 5 bases, leaving 9 bases between them. The CDR3 has 13 amino acids. The germline V gene encodes CDR1 LNHDA and CDR2 SQIVND (reference sequence). The CDR3: CASSILQAETQYF. CDR3 nucleotides: TGTGCCAGTAGTATACTACAGGCCGAGACCCAGTACTTC. The entire variable domain, with the rest obtained from reference TRBV19 and TRBJ2-5, is as follows: DGGITQSPKYLFRKEGQNVTLSCEQNLNHDAMYWYRQDPGQGLRLIYYSQIVNDFQKGDIAEGYSVSREKKESFPLTVTSAQKNPTAFYLCASSILQAETQYFGPGTRLLVL.

The rearrangement links TRBV6-1 to TRBJ2-7; TRBD2 matches 11 bases. Germline-derived CDR1 and CDR2 are MNHNS and SASEGT. The V and J ends lost 0 bases and 11 bases, in that order; junction bases with no gene match: 9. The length of the CDR3 is 15 residues. This chain's CDR3 is CASSEAPSSGGAKYF. CDR3 nucleotides: TGTGCCAGCAGTGAAGCCCCCAGTAGCGGGGGGGCGAAGTACTTC.

There are a few counts of this clone. The V call is TRBV4-1, the J call TRBJ2-3; TRBD2 matches at 9 bases. Trimming at V came to 3 bases and at J to 3 bases, leaving 13 bases not matched to a gene. The V gene's germline CDR1 is MGHRA and CDR2 YSYEKL. This CDR3 contains 18 residues. The CDR3 DNA sequence: TGCGCCAGCAGCCAGGCGGAGGGGACCGCGGGGGGGACAGATACGCAGTATTTT. Translating gives CASSQAEGTAGGTDTQYF.

The chain couples TRBV6-1 to TRBJ1-2, with 7 bases that match TRBD1. The V and J ends lost 7 bases and 4 bases, in that order; junction bases with no gene match: 9. The CDR3 extends over 14 amino acids. Germline V gene data show CDR1 as MNHNS and CDR2 as SASEGT. In DNA form, the CDR3 reads TGTGCCAGCACCCGACTCGGGACAGTCTATGGCTACACCTTC. This codes for CASTRLGTVYGYTF.

This clone was observed many times. The V gene is TRBV2, the J gene TRBJ1-6, with a possible D match to TRBD1 (5 bases). Between the trimmed V and J ends, which lost 6 bases and 5 bases, there was a span of 14 bases. Germline CDR1 is SNHLY and CDR2 is FYNNEI. The CDR3 sequence is 15 residues long. CDR3 amino acids: CASRGGVFDNSPLHF. CDR3 coding DNA: TGTGCCAGCAGGGGAGGGGTCTTCGATAATTCACCCCTCCACTTT.

The V and J genes are TRBV6-7 and TRBJ2-1; the match to TRBD2 covers 12 bases. TRBV6-7 is an ORF, with its function uncertain. V was pared by 7 bases and J by 7 bases, with 8 bases of the junction left unmatched. The CDR3 contains 15 residues. In nucleotides, the CDR3 is TGTGCCAGCAATAGGACTAGCGGGACGGGGAATGAGCAGTTCTTC. Protein: CASNRTSGTGNEQFF.

V usage is TRBV30 and J usage is TRBJ2-1; D gene uncertain. V shed 0 bases and J shed 0 bases, with 18 bases lying between them. Germline V gene sequence: CDR1 GTSNPN, CDR2 SVGIG (reference sequence). The CDR3 has 18 amino acids. This CDR3 reads CAWSVFSPTASSYNEQFF. CDR3 nucleotide sequence: TGTGCCTGGAGTGTTTTCTCCCCCACAGCAAGCTCCTACAATGAGCAGTTCTTC.

This clone showed up just a few times. The chain employs TRBV7-9 and TRBJ2-7, with 7 bases lining up with TRBD1. The CDR3 runs to 14 residues. Trimming cost V 7 bases and J 0 bases; bases outside gene matches: 6. Per the germline V gene, CDR1 is SEHNR and CDR2 is FQNEAQ (reference sequence). CDR3 protein: CASTRGDSSYEQYF. The CDR3 coding sequence is TGTGCCAGCACCCGTGGGGACAGCTCCTACGAGCAGTACTTC.

There are a few counts of this clone. DNA for the CDR3: TGCGCCAGCAGCCAAGCAATTGGGGGGAGCTCCTATAATTCACCCCTCCACTTT. Translating gives CASSQAIGGSSYNSPLHF. The rearrangement links TRBV4-1 to TRBJ1-6, with TRBD1 as a possible D gene (5 bases). The V end was cut by 1 base, the J end by 0 bases, with 13 bases between. CDR1 is MGHRA and CDR2 is YSYEKL in the germline V gene. The CDR3 sequence is 18 residues long.

The CDR3, as DNA: TGTGCCAGCAGCGCCACTAGCGTTTTGGGCACCGGGGAGCTGTTTTTT. It encodes CASSATSVLGTGELFF. The chain joins TRBV9 to TRBJ2-2; 7 bases map to TRBD2. The germline V gene has CDR1 SGDLS and CDR2 YYNGEE. The junction had 9 bases not matched to a gene; V was cut back by 3 bases and J by 4 bases. The CDR3 consists of 16 residues.